This is a list of T cell receptor beta chains from one sample in a study of T cell responses to AZD1222 COVID-19 vaccine. Assay used: immunoSEQ multiplex PCR; TCRdb lists only in-frame clones, some missing. This table holds roughly 30,000 clones, approximately 78% found once. Sample: peripheral blood, taken 28 days after the second AZD1222 dose. The receptors stem from an adult who received the AZD1222 COVID-19 vaccine. Both conserved end residues are part of each CDR3. A D gene is named only where the DNA matches it firmly. Size is omitted from some rows. Given values are once, few, many or a class for expanded clones.

d_gene,len,j_gene,abundance,v_gene,CDR3nt,CDR3aa
NA,14,TRBJ2-5,few,TRBV6-5,TGTGCCAGCATTAGACGCAGGAACCAAGAGACCCAGTACTTC,CASIRRRNQETQYF
NA,13,TRBJ2-1,NA,TRBV7-9,TGTGCCAGCAGCTTAAGTCGAGAAGGTGAGCAGTTCTTC,CASSLSREGEQFF
TRBD1,18,TRBJ2-1,NA,TRBV19,TGTGCCAGTAGGCCGACAGGGGGCTCACGGCTTCCCCTAAATGAGCAGTTCTTC,CASRPTGGSRLPLNEQFF
NA,15,TRBJ1-5,once,TRBV19,TGTGCCAGTTCTTTCGGGGGTCTAGGCAATCAGCCCCAGCATTTT,CASSFGGLGNQPQHF
NA,15,TRBJ2-3,NA,TRBV13,TGTGCCAGCAGCGGCCGGGACTTAGGGACAGATACGCAGTATTTT,CASSGRDLGTDTQYF
NA,11,TRBJ2-7,few,TRBV29-1,TGCAGCGTTGGAGGAGGCTACGAGCAGTACTTC,CSVGGGYEQYF
NA,12,TRBJ2-3,NA,TRBV27,TGTGCCAGCAGTTTATCAGGGGATACGCAGTATTTT,CASSLSGDTQYF
NA,15,TRBJ2-3,NA,TRBV10-1,TGCGCCAGCAGTGCCCAGGGGAATCCTACAGATACGCAGTATTTT,CASSAQGNPTDTQYF
NA,17,TRBJ2-1,NA,TRBV19,TGTGCCAGTATCGGTCCATGGACCGGGACCGTTTACAATGAGCAGTTCTTC,CASIGPWTGTVYNEQFF
TRBD2,14,TRBJ2-1,NA,TRBV7-3,TGTGCCAGCAGCTTGGCTAGCGGGCTCGATGAGCAGTTCTTC,CASSLASGLDEQFF
NA,11,TRBJ1-1,NA,TRBV5-8,TGTGCCAGCAGCTGGACGGCCGAAGCTTTCTTT,CASSWTAEAFF
TRBD2,16,TRBJ2-2,NA,TRBV11-2,TGTGCCAGCAGCTTAAGGCTAGCGGGGGATATCGGGGAGCTGTTTTTT,CASSLRLAGDIGELFF
NA,19,TRBJ1-6,medium-sized,TRBV4-2,TGTGCCAGCAGCCAAGATAAAGCAGGGGCGTTTGCCGAGGCTTCACCCCTCCACTTT,CASSQDKAGAFAEASPLHF
NA,17,TRBJ2-1,NA,TRBV19,TGTGCCAGTAGTATATTCTCAGCCTCCACCTCCTACAATGAGCAGTTCTTC,CASSIFSASTSYNEQFF
TRBD1,16,TRBJ1-3,NA,TRBV6-6,TGTGCCAGCACGACTAGGGGGCGAGTAGGTGGAAACACCATATATTTT,CASTTRGRVGGNTIYF
NA,15,TRBJ1-4,once,TRBV28,TGTGCCAGCAGTCCGGGGGACAATCGGCTGGAAAAACTGTTTTTT,CASSPGDNRLEKLFF
NA,15,TRBJ1-4,NA,TRBV15,TGTGCCACTAACCTGGGCCGAGACGAGGATGAAAAACTGTTTTTT,CATNLGRDEDEKLFF
NA,14,TRBJ2-3,NA,TRBV5-8,TGTGCCAGCAGCCCACGGGCCTCAGCGGATACGCAGTATTTT,CASSPRASADTQYF
NA,12,TRBJ1-2,NA,TRBV24-1,TGTGCCACCAGTGGGGGGTCGCGGGGCTACACCTTC,CATSGGSRGYTF
TRBD1,12,TRBJ2-5,NA,TRBV29-1,TGCAGCGCTAGACAGGGGAGAGAGACCCAGTACTTC,CSARQGRETQYF
NA,14,TRBJ2-2,once,TRBV27,TGTGCCAGCAGAGGAACCGCGAACACCGGGGAGCTGTTTTTT,CASRGTANTGELFF
NA,15,TRBJ2-5,NA,TRBV6-2/TRBV6-3,TGTGCCAGCAGTTACTGGGCAGGACCTGAAGAGACCCAGTACTTC,CASSYWAGPEETQYF
TRBD2,15,TRBJ2-1,NA,TRBV3-1/TRBV3-2,TGTGCCAGCAGCCAAGATGGGGGGGAATACAATGAGCAGTTCTTC,CASSQDGGEYNEQFF
NA,13,TRBJ2-7,NA,TRBV7-2,TGTGCCAGCAGCGGCAGGAGCTCCTACGAGCAGTACTTC,CASSGRSSYEQYF
TRBD2,15,TRBJ2-5,once,TRBV5-6,TGTGCCAGCAGCGCCCTTAGCGGGGCGAGGGAGACCCAGTACTTC,CASSALSGARETQYF
NA,14,TRBJ2-5,NA,TRBV13,TGTGCCAGCAGCCCCAAACAGGGAGGGAAGACCCAGTACTTC,CASSPKQGGKTQYF
TRBD1,17,TRBJ2-2,NA,TRBV19,TGTGCCAGTAGTATAGATGGGGGACAGGGGTACACCGGGGAGCTGTTTTTT,CASSIDGGQGYTGELFF
NA,14,TRBJ1-6,once,TRBV7-2,TGTGCCAGCAGCTTAGGGGTTAGGAATTCACCCCTCCACTTT,CASSLGVRNSPLHF
NA,14,TRBJ2-7,NA,TRBV21-1,TGTGCCAGCAGCAAAGCCTACAGGGCTGACGAGCAGTACTTC,CASSKAYRADEQYF
NA,14,TRBJ2-5,NA,TRBV5-1,TGCGCCAGCAGCTTGGTATATGGGGAAGAGACCCAGTACTTC,CASSLVYGEETQYF
NA,15,TRBJ2-1,NA,TRBV9,TGTGCCAGCAGCGTAGTTAGTGGTCCCTACAATGAGCAGTTCTTC,CASSVVSGPYNEQFF
NA,12,TRBJ1-2,NA,TRBV24-1,TGTGCCACCAGTGATTTAGGCTATGGCTACACCTTC,CATSDLGYGYTF
NA,15,TRBJ2-6,NA,TRBV6-2/TRBV6-3,TGTGCCAGCAGTTATTTCTACTCTGGGGCCAACGTCCTGACTTTC,CASSYFYSGANVLTF
NA,13,TRBJ1-1,once,TRBV3-1/TRBV3-2,TGTGCCAGCAGCCAAGCCGAGGGAATTCAAGCTTTCTTT,CASSQAEGIQAFF
NA,15,TRBJ2-1,NA,TRBV27,TGTGCCAGCAGGGCCTCGGGCGGAGGCTACAATGAGCAGTTCTTC,CASRASGGGYNEQFF
NA,17,TRBJ2-1,NA,TRBV13,TGTGCCAGCAGCCCCCTAGCGACGGGTGGCTCCTACAATGAGCAGTTCTTC,CASSPLATGGSYNEQFF
TRBD1,15,TRBJ1-1,NA,TRBV3-1/TRBV3-2,TGTGCCAGCAGCCAGACGGACAGGGCTACCGTTGGGGCTTTCTTT,CASSQTDRATVGAFF
NA,11,TRBJ2-1,NA,TRBV24-1,TGTGCCACCGGGGTACTACAGGAGCAGTTCTTC,CATGVLQEQFF
NA,16,TRBJ1-4,NA,TRBV6-1,TGTGCCAGCAGTGGGGCCCATCTTACAACTAATGAAAAACTGTTTTTT,CASSGAHLTTNEKLFF
TRBD1,16,TRBJ1-3,NA,TRBV7-6,TGTGCCAGCAGCGCCGACAGGGGGCGCGTGGGGAACACCATATATTTT,CASSADRGRVGNTIYF
TRBD1,16,TRBJ2-5,NA,TRBV10-1,TGCGCCAGCAGTCTGGACAGGGGGCCGTCAGGAGAGACCCAGTACTTC,CASSLDRGPSGETQYF
TRBD2,15,TRBJ2-5,NA,TRBV4-1,TGCGCCAGCAGCCAAGTCGTCCGGGGGGGTGAGACCCAGTACTTC,CASSQVVRGGETQYF
TRBD1,15,TRBJ2-1,NA,TRBV7-9,TGTGCCAGCAGCTTTGTGGACAGGGGGCCGGGTGAGCAGTTCTTC,CASSFVDRGPGEQFF
NA,15,TRBJ2-3,NA,TRBV7-8,TGTGCCAGCAGCTTAGGATCCACTTACACAGATACGCAGTATTTT,CASSLGSTYTDTQYF
NA,13,TRBJ2-5,NA,TRBV10-3,TGTGCCATCAGTGCCGACATTTCGGAGACCCAGTACTTC,CAISADISETQYF
TRBD1,12,TRBJ2-4,NA,TRBV30,TGTGCCTGGAGTCCGGGACAGGCGATGATGTACTTC,CAWSPGQAMMYF
TRBD1,16,TRBJ1-2,NA,TRBV28,TGTGCCAGCAGTACGCCGACAGGGGGCGCAAACTATGGCTACACCTTC,CASSTPTGGANYGYTF
NA,18,TRBJ1-2,NA,TRBV10-3,TGTGCCATCAGTGAGTCAGGTCGGGGGGCGACGACTAACTATGGCTACACCTTC,CAISESGRGATTNYGYTF
NA,15,TRBJ1-6,few,TRBV19,TGTGCCAGTAGTGTAGGAACAGGCGGTTATTCACCCCTCCACTTT,CASSVGTGGYSPLHF
NA,13,TRBJ1-1,NA,TRBV5-4,TGTGCCAGCAGCATCGGACAGAACACTGAAGCTTTCTTT,CASSIGQNTEAFF
TRBD1,15,TRBJ2-1,NA,TRBV5-4,TGTGCCAGCAGCCGGACAGGGGTCTCCTACAATGAGCAGTTCTTC,CASSRTGVSYNEQFF
TRBD2,16,TRBJ2-5,NA,TRBV11-3,TGTGCCAGCAGCCCCAGGGGCGGGAGGGCCTATGAGACCCAGTACTTC,CASSPRGGRAYETQYF
TRBD1,13,TRBJ2-7,few,TRBV27,TGTGCCAGCTTTACCGGGACAGACTACGAGCAGTACTTC,CASFTGTDYEQYF